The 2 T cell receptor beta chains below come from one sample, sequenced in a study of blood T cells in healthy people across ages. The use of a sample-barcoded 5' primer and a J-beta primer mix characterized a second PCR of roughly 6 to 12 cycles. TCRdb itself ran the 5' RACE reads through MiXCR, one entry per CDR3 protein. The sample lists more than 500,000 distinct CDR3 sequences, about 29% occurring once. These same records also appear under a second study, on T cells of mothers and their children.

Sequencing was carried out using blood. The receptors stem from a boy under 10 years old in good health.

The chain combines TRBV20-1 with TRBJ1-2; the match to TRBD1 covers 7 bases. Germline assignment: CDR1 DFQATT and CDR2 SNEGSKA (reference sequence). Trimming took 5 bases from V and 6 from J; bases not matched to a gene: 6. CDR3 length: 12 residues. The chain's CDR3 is CSALRQGNGYTF. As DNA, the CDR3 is TGCAGTGCTCTACGACAGGGCAATGGCTACACCTTC.

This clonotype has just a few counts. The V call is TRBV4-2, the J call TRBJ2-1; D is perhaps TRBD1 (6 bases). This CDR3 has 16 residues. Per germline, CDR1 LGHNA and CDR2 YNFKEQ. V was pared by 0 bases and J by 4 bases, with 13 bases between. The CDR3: CASSQDTRGKYNEQFF. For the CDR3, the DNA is TGTGCCAGCAGCCAAGATACGAGGGGGAAGTACAATGAGCAGTTCTTC.